This T cell receptor beta chain was recovered during a study of cytomegalovirus exposure and HLA in healthy donors. Study results and caveats: In an earlier analysis, most TCR beta V segments were productive about 87% or about 30% of the time. Most TCR sequences proved rare, with some public TCRs found in many donors. Immune exposure data for these donors was limited to CMV serostatus.

The PCR employed 60 Vbeta primers together with 13 Jbeta primers. Authors' methods: In a later analysis, 75 million to 85 million unique TCR beta chains included roughly 11 million shared by two or more donors. Libraries were prepared by immunoSEQ multiplex PCR; TCRdb keeps only in-frame clonotypes and omits some of them. The DNA gave D and trimming, while V, J and clone size come from that table. Of about 160,000 clones in the sample, approximately 88% were seen once. In regard to this clone: The antigen is not known.

V lost 10 bases and J lost 0; bases outside the gene matches: 7. This CDR3 region has 15 residues. Germline CDR1 WSHSY, CDR2 SAAADI. J is TRBJ2-3 and V is TRBV10-2; 10 nucleotides agree with TRBD2. Sequenced sample: PBMCs. The receptor's source is a man aged 25 to 45 in good health and CMV-seronegative. CDR3 coding DNA: TGCGCCACCAGGACTAGCGGCTCCAGCACAGATACGCAGTATTTT. Residues: CATRTSGSSTDTQYF.